This T cell receptor beta chain was recorded in a study of cytomegalovirus exposure and HLA in healthy donors. Primers for the PCR totalled 60 Vbeta and 13 Jbeta. Using immunoSEQ multiplex PCR, the repertoire was profiled, and TCRdb retains in-frame clones only, with some absent. The sample has under 100,000 clones, around 79% seen once. Notes on the study in general: Being indistinguishable, some V segments were excluded, TRBV6-2 and TRBV6-3 among them.

With respect to this clone: The target antigen is unknown.

The CDR3 is 14 amino acids. Germline V gives CDR1 MNHNY, CDR2 SVGAGI (reference sequence). Losses at the gene ends were 5 bases for V and 5 bases for J; bases not matched to a gene: 8. The sequenced sample consisted of PBMCs. The receptor was derived from a human donor in good health. The V call is TRBV6-6, the J call TRBJ1-1; TRBD1 agrees at 7 bases. CDR3 DNA sequence: TGTGCCAGCAGTCACGGACAGGCCCCAACTGAAGCTTTCTTT. It yields the protein CASSHGQAPTEAFF.